A single sample gave rise to the 25 T cell receptor beta chains below, sequenced in a study of blood T cell repertoires in COVID-19. Here immunoSEQ multiplex PCR was the method, and the copy in TCRdb shows in-frame clones only, minus some. The data show around 77,000 clones, 75% to 95% seen once. What was sequenced was peripheral blood. These receptors originate from an older woman with active COVID-19.

The chain uses TRBV5-1 and TRBJ2-5; TRBD1 matches at 10 bases. Unmatched junction bases numbered 4, after V lost 4 bases and J lost 4 bases. Germline V lookup: CDR1 SGHRS, CDR2 YFSETQ. This CDR3 has 14 residues. CDR3 bases: TGCGCCAGCAGCCCCGGGACAGGGGTAGAGACCCAGTACTTC. It specifies CASSPGTGVETQYF.

A few counts support this clone. The V gene is TRBV4-1, the J gene TRBJ1-6, with D maybe TRBD1 (6 bases). V lost 2 bases and J 3 bases, leaving 11 bases between the germline ends. Germline V gene lookup returns CDR1 MGHRA and CDR2 YSYEKL. CDR3 length: 16 residues. The CDR3 reads CASSQSETGYNSPLHF. CDR3 bases: TGCGCCAGCAGCCAATCTGAGACAGGCTATAATTCACCCCTCCACTTT.

The V call is TRBV5-1, the J call TRBJ2-3, with 7 bases lining up with TRBD2. CDR1 and CDR2 (germline): SGHRS, YFSETQ. The CDR3 has 13 amino acids. J was trimmed by 3 bases and V by 4 bases; bases with no gene match: 2. As DNA, the CDR3 is TGCGCCAGCAGCCCGGGGGGAACAGATACGCAGTATTTT. Translated: CASSPGGTDTQYF. Drawing the rest from reference TRBV5-1 and TRBJ2-3, the complete variable domain is KAGVTQTPRYLIKTRGQQVTLSCSPISGHRSVSWYQQTPGQGLQFLFEYFSETQRNKGNFPGRFSGRQFSNSRSEMNVSTLELGDSALYLCASSPGGTDTQYFGPGTRLTVL.

V and J are TRBV6-5 and TRBJ1-6, with a tentative D call TRBD1 (6 bases). Germline V CDR1 and CDR2: MNHEY, SVGAGI. Between the trimmed V and J ends, which lost 7 bases and 3 bases, there was a span of 13 bases. The CDR3 spans 15 residues. CDR3 sequence: CASIPQTGYNSPLHF. The CDR3 DNA sequence: TGTGCCAGCATCCCACAGACAGGCTATAATTCACCCCTCCACTTT.

The V and J genes are TRBV6-7 and TRBJ1-2; the D gene is possibly TRBD1 (6 bases). TRBV6-7 is marked as an open reading frame, function uncertain. V was pared by 5 bases and J by 6 bases, with 31 bases between. This CDR3 has 19 residues. CDR3 sequence: CASSGEGLGTPDEAHGYTF. CDR3 coding DNA: TGTGCCAGCAGTGGCGAGGGCTTAGGGACACCCGATGAGGCTCATGGCTACACCTTC.

Only a few counts were recorded for this clone. CDR3 amino acids: CASSQRRDGTQHF. DNA for the CDR3: TGTGCCAGCAGCCAACGGAGGGACGGGACCCAGCATTTT. The rearrangement uses TRBV3-1 (or the pseudogene TRBV3-2) and TRBJ1-5; possibly TRBD1 for D (5 bases). The CDR3 has 13 amino acids. CDR1 LGHDT and CDR2 YNNKEL come from the germline V gene (reference sequence). V shed 2 bases and J shed 11 bases, with 13 bases lying between them.

The chain is built from TRBV5-1 and TRBJ1-1; TRBD1 matches 9 bases. The CDR3 is 20 amino acids. V shed 0 bases, J shed 0 bases, and the junction held 15 bases outside the gene matches. Germline values: CDR1 SGHRS, CDR2 YFSETQ. The CDR3 DNA reads TGCGCCAGCAGCTTGGCCGTTGTTGGGGGACAGGGACCCATGAACACTGAAGCTTTCTTT. It yields the protein CASSLAVVGGQGPMNTEAFF.

This clone came up once. J is TRBJ2-7 and V is TRBV29-1, with 8 bases identical to TRBD2. V shed 2 bases, J shed 2 bases, and the junction held 8 bases outside the gene matches. Looked up from germline, CDR1 is SQVTM and CDR2 is ANQGSEA. There are 15 residues in the CDR3. CDR3 coding DNA: TGCAGCGTTGAATCGAGGACTAGCTTTACCTACGAGCAGTACTTC. Residues: CSVESRTSFTYEQYF.

The chain is built from TRBV18 and TRBJ2-3; 14 positions agree with TRBD2. The CDR3 length is 20 residues. V trimming: 3 bases; J trimming: 0 bases; junction bases outside the gene matches: 11. The V gene's germline CDR1 is KGHSH and CDR2 LQKENI. CDR3 coding DNA: TGTGCCAGCTCACCGCGGACTAGCGGGAGGCGTTCTTCTAGCACAGATACGCAGTATTTT. Translating it yields CASSPRTSGRRSSSTDTQYF.

V is TRBV3-1 (or the pseudogene TRBV3-2) and J is TRBJ1-6; TRBD1 aligns across 7 bases. Germline values: CDR1 LGHDT, CDR2 YNNKEL (reference sequence). Trimming at V came to 3 bases and at J to 7 bases, leaving 3 bases not matched to a gene. This CDR3 has 14 amino acids. The CDR3 region has the DNA TGTGCCAGCAGCCAGACAGGGACGAATTCACCCCTCCACTTT. It codes for CASSQTGTNSPLHF.

CDR3 sequence (DNA): TGTGCCAGCAGCCATCATAGCGGGAGTGGGTTTGCAGATACGCAGTATTTT. This translates into CASSHHSGSGFADTQYF. The rearrangement uses TRBV3-1 (or the pseudogene TRBV3-2) and TRBJ2-3; 9 bases fit TRBD2. The V segment lost 3 bases and the J segment 4 bases; nucleotides outside the gene matches: 11. The germline gives CDR1 LGHDT, CDR2 YNNKEL (reference sequence). This CDR3 has 17 amino acids.

The chain links TRBV5-6 to TRBJ2-4; D ambiguous. The V end was cut by 1 base, the J end by 2 bases, with 13 bases between. This CDR3 is 16 amino acids long. Germline lookup yields CDR1 SGHDT and CDR2 YYEEEE. CDR3 coding DNA: TGTGCCAGCAGCTTGATCAGTTTTAATACCAAAAACATTCAGTACTTC. It encodes CASSLISFNTKNIQYF.

A single count supports this clone. This chain connects TRBV18 to TRBJ2-1; tentative D call: TRBD2 (6 bases). Germline loops: CDR1 KGHSH, CDR2 LQKENI. Trimming stripped 3 bases from V and 5 bases from J, with 14 bases between. There are 15 residues in the CDR3. This CDR3 is CASSPDGGANNEQFF. The CDR3 region has the DNA TGTGCCAGCTCACCCGATGGAGGGGCTAACAATGAGCAGTTCTTC.

The V call is TRBV30, the J call TRBJ2-7; TRBD2 matches at 8 bases. Per the germline V gene, CDR1 is GTSNPN and CDR2 is SVGIG (reference sequence). The CDR3 is made up of 14 amino acids. Trimming at V came to 5 bases and at J to 2 bases, leaving 8 bases not matched to a gene. CDR3 protein: CAWGSGRVPYEQYF. The CDR3 DNA sequence: TGTGCCTGGGGGTCCGGGAGGGTCCCCTACGAGCAGTACTTC.

This chain uses TRBV5-5 with TRBJ1-3; D might be TRBD1 (5 bases). Trimming pared 1 base from V and 0 bases from J, leaving 11 bases between. Germline V gene data show CDR1 as SGHKS and CDR2 as YYEKEE (reference sequence). This CDR3 spans 16 amino acids. CDR3 DNA sequence: TGTGCCAGCAGCTTGAGGGGCGGATCCTCTGGAAACACCATATATTTT. It is translated as CASSLRGGSSGNTIYF.

Worth noting for this clone: Other DNA sequences within the sample encode an identical CDR3. V and J are TRBV6-1 and TRBJ1-2; TRBD1 agrees at 7 bases. There are 14 residues in the CDR3. Losses at the gene ends were 1 base for V and 5 bases for J; bases not matched to a gene: 4. Germline V lookup: CDR1 MNHNS, CDR2 SASEGT. The CDR3 bases are TGTGCCAGCAGTGAAGGGACAGGCTTATATGGCTACACCTTC. Translation: CASSEGTGLYGYTF.

The chain carries TRBV11-3 and TRBJ2-3; TRBD2 matches 8 bases. Germline V gene sequence: CDR1 SGHNT, CDR2 YENEEA. Trimming took 1 base from V and 2 from J; bases not matched to a gene: 8. The CDR3 is 17 amino acids. This chain's CDR3 is CASSLGTSGKLTDTQYF. The CDR3 DNA reads TGTGCCAGCAGCTTAGGAACTAGCGGAAAACTCACAGATACGCAGTATTTT.

The CDR3 is CACPTGAGANVLTF. CDR3 in DNA: TGTGCCTGCCCGACAGGGGCTGGGGCCAACGTCCTGACTTTC. The chain combines TRBV30 with TRBJ2-6; 8 bases match TRBD1. Germline V CDR1 and CDR2: GTSNPN, SVGIG (reference sequence). Unmatched junction bases numbered 3, after V lost 6 bases and J lost 2 bases. The CDR3 has 14 amino acids.

The chain links TRBV28 to TRBJ1-1; D remains unclear. CDR1 MDHEN and CDR2 SYDVKM come from the germline V gene. Trimming shortened V by 2 bases and J by 2 bases, and 18 bases separated the two germline ends. The CDR3 spans 17 residues. DNA of the CDR3: TGTGCCAGCAGTTTAGGTAGTCTGGGCGAGGGAAACACTGAAGCTTTCTTT. Translation gives CASSLGSLGEGNTEAFF.

This sequence joins TRBV2 and TRBJ2-7, with D hard to call. CDR3 length: 14 amino acids. Germline V gene sequence: CDR1 SNHLY, CDR2 FYNNEI. V was trimmed by 5 bases and J by 4 bases, leaving 15 bases between them. This chain's CDR3 is CASSWSTTPYEQYF. The DNA for the CDR3 is TGTGCCAGCAGTTGGTCGACAACTCCGTACGAGCAGTACTTC.

V and J are TRBV5-1 and TRBJ1-1; TRBD1 is a possible D gene (6 bases). V lost 3 bases and J lost 1, with 16 bases in between. The CDR3 sequence is 16 residues long. Germline assignment: CDR1 SGHRS and CDR2 YFSETQ. The CDR3 spells CASSSGQLTGNTEAFF. The DNA of the CDR3 is TGCGCCAGCAGCTCCGGACAGCTAACGGGGAACACTGAAGCTTTCTTT.

Written as DNA, the CDR3 is TGCGCCAGCAGCTGGCAACTAGCGGGAGGCCGTTTGGAGACCCAGTACTTC. This codes for CASSWQLAGGRLETQYF. The chain combines TRBV5-1 with TRBJ2-5; 12 bases fit TRBD2. This CDR3 contains 17 residues. The trim removed 3 bases at V and 5 bases at J, leaving 11 bases unmatched. Per germline, CDR1 SGHRS and CDR2 YFSETQ.

This chain joins TRBV6-1 and TRBJ1-2, with a weak D call TRBD1 (5 bases). V was shortened by 1 base and J by 4 bases, with 13 bases between the two germline ends. Germline CDR1 MNHNS, CDR2 SASEGT. This CDR3 is built from 15 residues. CDR3 DNA: TGTGCCAGCAGTGAAGGGGACTCCCCCGGCTATGGCTACACCTTC. Translated, it gives CASSEGDSPGYGYTF.

The rearrangement links TRBV2 to TRBJ2-1; D gene unclear. The CDR3 totals 15 residues. The germline gives CDR1 SNHLY, CDR2 FYNNEI. V shed 6 bases and J shed 0 bases, with 12 bases lying between them. Here the CDR3 reads CASRRAVYSYNEQFF. The CDR3 DNA sequence: TGTGCCAGCAGGAGAGCCGTTTACTCCTACAATGAGCAGTTCTTC.

The chain joins TRBV2 to TRBJ2-5, with 12 nucleotides matching TRBD2. Germline CDR1 reads SNHLY; CDR2 reads FYNNEI. The CDR3 loop spans 13 amino acids. Trimming at V came to 10 bases and at J to 7 bases, leaving 7 bases not matched to a gene. The DNA of the CDR3 is TGTGCCACCCTAGCGGGAGGGCTCGGGACCCAGTACTTC. Amino acid sequence: CATLAGGLGTQYF. Together with reference TRBV2 and TRBJ2-5, the CDR3 gives the full variable domain: EPEVTQTPSHQVTQMGQEVILRCVPISNHLYFYWYRQILGQKVEFLVSFYNNEISEKSEIFDDQFSVERPDGSNFTLKIRSTKLEDSAMYFCATLAGGLGTQYFGPGTRLLVL.